This TCR beta chain came from a study of radiotherapy plus CTLA-4 blockade in lung cancer. Study-wide background: The study recorded objective responses in 15% to 20% of patients and disease control in about 30%.

General study results and limits: The study found tumor-derived TCR clones expanded in blood after radiotherapy plus ipilimumab.

Those patients who had chemo-refractory metastatic non-small-cell lung cancer were given focal radiation along with CTLA-4 blockade through ipilimumab. The V gene lost 2 bases and the J gene lost 2 bases, with 4 bases spanning the gap. This CDR3 comprises 13 residues. Germline values: CDR1 SGHTA, CDR2 FQGNSA. Using immunoSEQ multiplex PCR, the repertoire was profiled, and TCRdb retains in-frame clones only, with some absent. The sample has 40,000 to 55,000 clones, 75% to 90% seen once. About this clone itself: Its matching antigen is unknown.

This receptor was taken from a human donor with non-small cell lung cancer that progressed on radiotherapy plus ipilimumab. Some clones in this sample may be carry-over from other donors' samples. The specimen comprised peripheral blood, sampled from a patient treated with radiotherapy plus ipilimumab. The gene calls are TRBV7-2 and TRBJ1-5; D uncertain. In nucleotides, the CDR3 is TGTGCCAGCAGCTTAACACGCAATCAGCCCCAGCATTTT. Amino acids: CASSLTRNQPQHF. The full variable domain, completed using reference TRBV7-2 and TRBJ1-5, is GAGVSQSPSNKVTEKGKDVELRCDPISGHTALYWYRQSLGQGLEFLIYFQGNSAPDKSGLPSDRFSAERTGGSVSTLTIQRTQQEDSAVYLCASSLTRNQPQHFGDGTRLSIL.